Ten or more counts support the clone carrying this T cell receptor beta chain. What it binds is unknown. The V and J ends lost 5 bases and 4 bases respectively, with 14 bases between them. CDR1 and CDR2 from the germline V gene are GTSNPN and SVGIG (reference sequence). The CDR3 runs 13 residues. The data are from a study of regulatory T cells in long-lasting Graves disease. General study points: Newly diagnosed Graves' patients exceeded persistent ones in TCR diversity.

Time point given: persistent/refractory GD, antithyroid drugs over 5 years with positive TRAb. PBMCs provided the RNA from which the TCR library was made. Library construction for TCR beta used iRepertoire HTBI primers and Arm-PCR of CDR3 regions. TCRdb called the multiplex PCR reads again in MiXCR, with one record for every CDR3 protein. The table lists about 290,000 distinct CDR3 sequences, around 23% of them singletons. The source was peripheral blood mononuclear cells (PBMCs), collected when the disease was refractory, from a patient treated with antithyroid drugs. This receptor was identified in a female donor with Graves disease. This chain connects TRBV30 to TRBJ1-1, with D maybe TRBD1 (6 bases). The CDR3 spells CAWQGWVGTEAFF. CDR3 sequence (DNA): TGTGCCTGGCAGGGGTGGGTAGGCACTGAAGCTTTCTTT.